The clone carrying this TCR beta chain was recorded only once. From germline, CDR1 is MNHEY and CDR2 SVGEGT. The CDR3 has 14 residues. V lost 2 bases and J lost 5; bases outside the gene matches: 4. This record comes from a study of T cells after yellow fever vaccination. As TCR cDNA was made by 5'RACE template switching, a universal primer site and UMIs were added. MiXCR, run by TCRdb on the 5' RACE reads, gives a single entry per CDR3 protein. Altogether about 340,000 distinct CDR3 sequences are present, 12% being singletons, with the ten largest covering 2.5% to 4%. V is TRBV6-2 or TRBV6-3 and J is TRBJ1-1, with TRBD1 matching 8 bases. The specimen was CD4+ T cells sorted from PBMCs, collected 15 days after the yellow fever booster vaccination. This receptor was taken from a man younger than 35 who received the YFV17D yellow fever vaccine. CDR3 protein: CASSYVRGLTEAFF. CDR3 DNA sequence: TGTGCCAGCAGTTACGTCAGGGGGCTGACTGAAGCTTTCTTT.